The subject of this entry is one T cell receptor beta chain. A much larger clonotype is one base distant, so this may be a read error. The record originates from a study of regulatory T cells in long-lasting Graves disease. Arm-PCR of CDR3 regions and iRepertoire HTBI primers were used to build TCR beta libraries. TCRdb called the multiplex PCR reads again in MiXCR, with one record for every CDR3 protein. This table has approximately 470,000 distinct CDR3 sequences, 15% to 20% appearing once. As for time point: newly diagnosed GD, antithyroid drugs for less than 3 months. PBMC RNA was the source of the TCR library. These data also formed part of another study, on T cells in Graves' hyperthyroidism and ophthalmopathy.

The sequence was obtained from a man aged 35 to 55 with Graves disease. Sequenced material: peripheral blood mononuclear cells (PBMCs), taken at new diagnosis, from a patient treated with antithyroid drugs.

In DNA, the CDR3 is TGTGCCAGCAGCCCCAAGACAGGGGGGTATGGCTACACCTTC. As protein: CASSPKTGGYGYTF. This sequence joins TRBV7-2 and TRBJ1-2; 9 positions agree with TRBD1. V gave up 5 bases and J gave up 5 bases; unmatched junction bases: 6. This CDR3 has 14 amino acids. Germline V gene data show CDR1 as SGHTA and CDR2 as FQGNSA.